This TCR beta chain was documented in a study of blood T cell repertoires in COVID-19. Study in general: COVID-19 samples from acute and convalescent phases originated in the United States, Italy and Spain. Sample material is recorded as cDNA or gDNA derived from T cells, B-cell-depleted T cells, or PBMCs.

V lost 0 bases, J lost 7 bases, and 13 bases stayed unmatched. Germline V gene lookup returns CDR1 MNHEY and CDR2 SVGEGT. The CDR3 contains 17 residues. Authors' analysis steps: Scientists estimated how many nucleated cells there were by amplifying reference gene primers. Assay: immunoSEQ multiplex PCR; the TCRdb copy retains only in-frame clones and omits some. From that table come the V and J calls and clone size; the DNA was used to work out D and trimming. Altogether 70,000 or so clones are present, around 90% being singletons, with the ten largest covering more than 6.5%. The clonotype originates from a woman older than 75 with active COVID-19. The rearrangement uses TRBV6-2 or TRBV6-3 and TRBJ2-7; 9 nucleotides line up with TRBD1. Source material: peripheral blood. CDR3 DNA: TGTGCCAGCAGTTACTCGCCGGGACAGGGATCCGAGGGGGAGCAGTACTTC. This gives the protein CASSYSPGQGSEGEQYF.